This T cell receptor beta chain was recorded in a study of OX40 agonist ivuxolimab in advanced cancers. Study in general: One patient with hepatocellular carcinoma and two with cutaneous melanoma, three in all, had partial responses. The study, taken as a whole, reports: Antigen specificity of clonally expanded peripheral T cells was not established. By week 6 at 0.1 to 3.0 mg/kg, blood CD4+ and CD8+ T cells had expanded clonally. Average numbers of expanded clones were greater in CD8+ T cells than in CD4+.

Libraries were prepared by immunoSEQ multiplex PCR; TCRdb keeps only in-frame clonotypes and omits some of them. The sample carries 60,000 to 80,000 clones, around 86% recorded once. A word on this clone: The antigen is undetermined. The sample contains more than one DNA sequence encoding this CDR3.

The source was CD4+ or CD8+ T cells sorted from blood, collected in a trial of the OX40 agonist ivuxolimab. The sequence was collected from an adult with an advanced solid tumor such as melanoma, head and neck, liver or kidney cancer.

CDR3 protein: CASSVDGGSYNEQFF. CDR3 in DNA: TGTGCCAGCAGCGTAGACGGTGGCTCCTACAATGAGCAGTTCTTC. The rearrangement links TRBV9 to TRBJ2-1; D not certain. Per the germline V gene, CDR1 is SGDLS and CDR2 is YYNGEE. Trimming pared 0 bases from V and 0 bases from J, leaving 7 bases between. The CDR3 length is 15 residues.